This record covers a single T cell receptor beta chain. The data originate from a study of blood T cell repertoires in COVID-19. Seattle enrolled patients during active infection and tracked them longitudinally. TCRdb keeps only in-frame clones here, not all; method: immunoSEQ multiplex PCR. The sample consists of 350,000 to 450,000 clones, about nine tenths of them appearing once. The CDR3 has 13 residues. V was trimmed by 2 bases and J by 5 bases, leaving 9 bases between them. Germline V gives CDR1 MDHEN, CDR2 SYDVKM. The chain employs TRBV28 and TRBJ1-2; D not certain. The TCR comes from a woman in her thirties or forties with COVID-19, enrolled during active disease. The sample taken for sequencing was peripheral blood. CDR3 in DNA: TGTGCCAGCAGTTTAATCGGGGTGTATGGCTACACCTTC. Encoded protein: CASSLIGVYGYTF.